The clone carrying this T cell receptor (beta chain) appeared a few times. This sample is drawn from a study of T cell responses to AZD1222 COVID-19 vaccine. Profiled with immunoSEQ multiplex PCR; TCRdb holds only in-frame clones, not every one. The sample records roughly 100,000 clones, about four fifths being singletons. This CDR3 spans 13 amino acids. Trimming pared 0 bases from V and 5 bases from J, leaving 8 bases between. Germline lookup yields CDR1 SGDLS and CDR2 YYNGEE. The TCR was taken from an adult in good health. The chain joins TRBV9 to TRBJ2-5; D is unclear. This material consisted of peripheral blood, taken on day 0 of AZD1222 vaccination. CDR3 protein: CASSVGGWETQYF. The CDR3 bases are TGTGCCAGCAGCGTAGGTGGCTGGGAGACCCAGTACTTC.